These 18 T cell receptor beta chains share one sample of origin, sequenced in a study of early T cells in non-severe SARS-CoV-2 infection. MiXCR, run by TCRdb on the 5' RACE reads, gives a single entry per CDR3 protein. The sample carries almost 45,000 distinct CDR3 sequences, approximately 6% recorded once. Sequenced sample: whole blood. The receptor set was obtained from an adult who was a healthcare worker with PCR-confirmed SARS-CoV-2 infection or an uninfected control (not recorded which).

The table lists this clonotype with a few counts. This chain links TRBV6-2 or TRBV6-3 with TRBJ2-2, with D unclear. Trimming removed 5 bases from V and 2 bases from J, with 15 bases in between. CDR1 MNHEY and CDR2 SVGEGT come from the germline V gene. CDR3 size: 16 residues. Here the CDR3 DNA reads TGTGCCAGCAGTGCCCGGGCAGGCTTAAACACCGGGGAGCTGTTTTTT. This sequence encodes CASSARAGLNTGELFF.

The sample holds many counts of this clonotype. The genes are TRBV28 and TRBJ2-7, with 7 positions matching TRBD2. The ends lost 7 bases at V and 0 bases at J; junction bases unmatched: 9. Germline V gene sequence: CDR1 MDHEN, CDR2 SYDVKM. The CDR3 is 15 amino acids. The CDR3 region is CASTPRDYSSYEQYF. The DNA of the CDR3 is TGTGCCAGCACCCCACGGGACTACAGCTCCTACGAGCAGTACTTC.

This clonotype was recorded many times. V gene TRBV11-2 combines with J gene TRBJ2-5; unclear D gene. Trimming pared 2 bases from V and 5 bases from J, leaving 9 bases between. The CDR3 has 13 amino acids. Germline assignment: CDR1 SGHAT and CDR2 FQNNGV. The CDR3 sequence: CASSLRVRETQYF. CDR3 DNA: TGTGCCAGCAGCTTAAGGGTTCGGGAGACCCAGTACTTC.

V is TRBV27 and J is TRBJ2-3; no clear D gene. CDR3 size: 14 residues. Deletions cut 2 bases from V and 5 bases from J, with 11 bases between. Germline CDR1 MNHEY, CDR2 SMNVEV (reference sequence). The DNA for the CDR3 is TGTGCCAGCAGTTTAGAGCCTAGTCTAGATACGCAGTATTTT. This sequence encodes CASSLEPSLDTQYF.

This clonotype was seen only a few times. The CDR3 reads CASSIGTAPSTDTQYF. The CDR3, as DNA: TGCGCCAGCAGCATAGGGACAGCTCCTAGCACAGATACGCAGTATTTT. The chain couples TRBV5-1 to TRBJ2-3; 7 bases fit TRBD1. The CDR3 runs 16 residues. In germline, CDR1 is SGHRS, CDR2 YFSETQ. The J segment lost 0 bases and the V segment lost 4 bases, leaving 8 bases of the junction unmatched.

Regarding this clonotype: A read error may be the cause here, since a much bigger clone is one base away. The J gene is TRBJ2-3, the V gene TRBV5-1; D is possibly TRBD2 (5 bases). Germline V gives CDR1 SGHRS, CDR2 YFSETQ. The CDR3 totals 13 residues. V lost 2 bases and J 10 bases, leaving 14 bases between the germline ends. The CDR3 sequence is CASSFLTSVAQYF. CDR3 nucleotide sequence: TGCGCCAGCAGCTTCCTAACTAGTGTTGCGCAGTATTTT.

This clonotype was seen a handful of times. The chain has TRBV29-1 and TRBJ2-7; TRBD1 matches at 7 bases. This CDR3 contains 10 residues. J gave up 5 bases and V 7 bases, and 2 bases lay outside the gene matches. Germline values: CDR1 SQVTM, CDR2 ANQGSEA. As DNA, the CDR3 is TGCAGCGGACAGGGAGACGAGCAGTACTTC. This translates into CSGQGDEQYF.

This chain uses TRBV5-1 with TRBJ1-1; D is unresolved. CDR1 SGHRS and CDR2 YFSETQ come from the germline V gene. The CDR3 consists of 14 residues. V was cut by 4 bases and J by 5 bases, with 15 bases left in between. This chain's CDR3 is CASSPTAQGTEAFF. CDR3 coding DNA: TGCGCCAGCAGCCCGACGGCTCAAGGGACTGAAGCTTTCTTT.

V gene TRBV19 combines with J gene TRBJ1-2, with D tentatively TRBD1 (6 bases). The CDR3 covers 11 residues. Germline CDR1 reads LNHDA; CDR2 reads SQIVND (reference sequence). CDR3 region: CASGQNYGYTF. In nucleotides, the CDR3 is TGTGCGAGCGGACAGAACTATGGCTACACCTTC.

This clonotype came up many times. CDR3 DNA sequence: TGTGCCACCAGCGCAGGACCGGGTCAGCCCCAGCATTTT. It is translated as CATSAGPGQPQHF. The chain combines TRBV15 with TRBJ1-5; D is uncertain. This CDR3 region has 13 residues. Trimming took off 5 bases at V and 6 bases at J, with 11 bases between the two ends. Germline CDR1 and CDR2: LNHNV and YYDKDF (reference sequence).

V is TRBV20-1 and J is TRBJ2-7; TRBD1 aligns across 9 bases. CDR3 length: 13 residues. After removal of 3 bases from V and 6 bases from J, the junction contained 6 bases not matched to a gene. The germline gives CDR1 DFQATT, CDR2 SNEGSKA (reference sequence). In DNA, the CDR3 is TGCAGTGCTAGGAGGACAGGGGCCCCCGAGCAGTACTTC. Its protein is CSARRTGAPEQYF.

DNA of the CDR3: TGCGCCAGCCAGGGGCAGGGGAACACTGAAGCTTTCTTT. As protein: CASQGQGNTEAFF. V is TRBV5-1 and J is TRBJ1-1; TRBD1 might be the D (6 bases). The germline V gene has CDR1 SGHRS and CDR2 YFSETQ. The CDR3 has 13 amino acids. The V and J ends lost 7 bases and 1 base respectively, with 11 bases between them.

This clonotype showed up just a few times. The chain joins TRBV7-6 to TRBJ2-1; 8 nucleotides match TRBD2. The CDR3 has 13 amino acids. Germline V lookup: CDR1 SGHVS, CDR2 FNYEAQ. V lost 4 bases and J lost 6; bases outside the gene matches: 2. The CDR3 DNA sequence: TGTGCCAGCAGCTCCCTAGCGGGCAATGAGCAGTTCTTC. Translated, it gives CASSSLAGNEQFF.

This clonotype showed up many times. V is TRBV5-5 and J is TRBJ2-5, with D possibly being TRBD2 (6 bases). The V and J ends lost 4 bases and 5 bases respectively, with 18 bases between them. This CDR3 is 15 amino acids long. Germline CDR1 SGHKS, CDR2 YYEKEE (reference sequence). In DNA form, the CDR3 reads TGTGCCAGCAGCACGGAGGGCGTAGGAGGGGAGACCCAGTACTTC. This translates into CASSTEGVGGETQYF.

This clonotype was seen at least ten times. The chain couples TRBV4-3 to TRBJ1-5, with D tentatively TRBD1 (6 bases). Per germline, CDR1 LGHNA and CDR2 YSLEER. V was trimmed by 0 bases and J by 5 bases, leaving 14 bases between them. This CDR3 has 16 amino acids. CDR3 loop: CASSQDSQGNYQPQHF. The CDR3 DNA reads TGCGCCAGCAGCCAAGATTCGCAGGGGAACTATCAGCCCCAGCATTTT.

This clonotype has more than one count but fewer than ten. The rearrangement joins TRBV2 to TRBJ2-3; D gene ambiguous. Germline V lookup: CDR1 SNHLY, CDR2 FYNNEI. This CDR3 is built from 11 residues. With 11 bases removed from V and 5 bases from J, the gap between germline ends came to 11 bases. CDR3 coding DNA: TGTGCCGGATCCGCCCTAGATACGCAGTATTTT. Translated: CAGSALDTQYF.

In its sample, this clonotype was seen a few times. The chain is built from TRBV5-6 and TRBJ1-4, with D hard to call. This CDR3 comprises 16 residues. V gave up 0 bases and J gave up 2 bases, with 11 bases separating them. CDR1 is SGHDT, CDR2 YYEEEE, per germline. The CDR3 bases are TGTGCCAGCAGCTTGGAAGGGATTGGGACTAATGAAAAACTGTTTTTT. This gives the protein CASSLEGIGTNEKLFF.

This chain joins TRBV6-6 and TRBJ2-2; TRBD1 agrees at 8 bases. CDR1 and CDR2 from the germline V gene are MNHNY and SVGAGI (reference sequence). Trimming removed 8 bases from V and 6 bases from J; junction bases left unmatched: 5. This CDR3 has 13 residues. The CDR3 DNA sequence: TGTGCCAGCCAACCAGGGGGCCCCGGGGAGCTGTTTTTT. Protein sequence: CASQPGGPGELFF.